This TCR beta chain comes out of a study of Ad26.COV2.S vaccination and SARS-CoV-2 variants. Study background: Ad26.COV2.S was injected intramuscularly once or twice, 56 days apart. General study findings and limits: Vaccine and placebo recipients had comparable breadth of non-spike TCRs.

TCRdb keeps only in-frame clones here, not all; method: immunoSEQ multiplex PCR. The sample shows around 270,000 clones, approximately 88% of them seen only once. As for this clone: Antigen: not known.

With 0 bases removed from V and 7 bases from J, the gap between germline ends came to 7 bases. The germline CDR1 and CDR2 sequences are SGDLS and YYNGEE. The CDR3 length is 13 residues. Treatment indicated: around 19 received Ad26.COV2.S at low or high dose, single or two shots; about 5 received placebo; per-sample allocation not given. Collection of samples fell on day 63 after the first vaccine or placebo injection. The genes are TRBV9 and TRBJ2-2; a possible D gene is TRBD2 (6 bases). This specimen consisted of peripheral blood, obtained in a trial of Ad26.COV2.S vaccine versus placebo. The clonotype originates from a person aged 18-60 years who received the Ad26.COV2.S COVID-19 vaccine or a placebo. The CDR3 region is CASSVEGGGELFF. Written as DNA, the CDR3 is TGTGCCAGCAGCGTAGAGGGAGGCGGGGAGCTGTTTTTT.